This T cell receptor (beta chain) was captured by sequencing in a study of Ad26.COV2.S vaccination and SARS-CoV-2 variants. Study-wide findings and caveats: Recipients of either vaccine or placebo displayed similar breadth of non-spike TCRs. An underestimation of total T cell responses may have resulted from the TCR breadth and depth analyses. Reportedly, after vaccination the spike-specific CD8+ and CD4+ T cell responses displayed substantial breadth.

The CDR3 is 12 residues long. Trimming stripped 8 bases from V and 6 bases from J, with 11 bases between. CDR1 and CDR2 from the germline V gene are SEHNR and FQNEAQ (reference sequence). Sequencing used immunoSEQ multiplex PCR; TCRdb keeps in-frame clones, though not all of them. The sample has approximately 480,000 clones, around 88% seen once. Treatment reported: around 19 received Ad26.COV2.S at low or high dose, single or two shots; 5 received placebo; per-sample allocation not given. Collection of samples fell on day 63 after the first vaccine or placebo injection. For this clone: The antigen is not known.

The sequence derives from a person aged 18-65 years who received the Ad26.COV2.S COVID-19 vaccine or a placebo. This chain connects TRBV7-9 to TRBJ2-1; a possible D gene is TRBD2 (7 bases). The specimen comprised peripheral blood, sampled in a trial of Ad26.COV2.S vaccine versus placebo. CDR3 DNA sequence: TGTGCCAGCCTGGGAGGGGGCAATGAGCAGTTCTTC. Translation: CASLGGGNEQFF.